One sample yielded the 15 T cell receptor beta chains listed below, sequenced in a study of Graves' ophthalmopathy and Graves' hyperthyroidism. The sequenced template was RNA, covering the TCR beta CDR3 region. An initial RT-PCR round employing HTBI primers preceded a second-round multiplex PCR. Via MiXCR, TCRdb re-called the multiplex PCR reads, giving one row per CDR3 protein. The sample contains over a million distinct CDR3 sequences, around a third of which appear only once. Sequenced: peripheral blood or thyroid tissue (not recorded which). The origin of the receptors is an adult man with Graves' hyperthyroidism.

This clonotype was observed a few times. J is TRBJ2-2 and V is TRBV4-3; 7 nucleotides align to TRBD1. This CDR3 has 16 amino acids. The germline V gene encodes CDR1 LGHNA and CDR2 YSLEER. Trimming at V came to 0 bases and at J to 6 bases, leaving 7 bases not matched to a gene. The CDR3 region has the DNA TGCGCCAGCAGCCAAGACCCCGGGACAGAGGCCGGGGAGCTGTTTTTT. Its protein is CASSQDPGTEAGELFF.

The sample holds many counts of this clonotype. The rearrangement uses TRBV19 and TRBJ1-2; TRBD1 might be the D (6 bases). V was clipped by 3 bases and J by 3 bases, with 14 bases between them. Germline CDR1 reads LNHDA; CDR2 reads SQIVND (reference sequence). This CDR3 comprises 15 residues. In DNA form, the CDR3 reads TGTGCCAGTAGTATTACAACCGGGACACACTATGGCTACACCTTC. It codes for CASSITTGTHYGYTF.

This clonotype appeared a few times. The CDR3 DNA reads as TGTGCCAGCAGTTTAAATCGGTGTTGCGGGAGGACGGGCGAGCAGTACTTC. This sequence encodes CASSLNRCCGRTGEQYF. The rearrangement links TRBV6-5 to TRBJ2-7; 8 positions agree with TRBD2. There are 17 residues in the CDR3. Germline-derived CDR1 and CDR2 are MNHEY and SVGAGI. J lost 6 bases, V lost 4 bases, and 17 bases had no gene match.

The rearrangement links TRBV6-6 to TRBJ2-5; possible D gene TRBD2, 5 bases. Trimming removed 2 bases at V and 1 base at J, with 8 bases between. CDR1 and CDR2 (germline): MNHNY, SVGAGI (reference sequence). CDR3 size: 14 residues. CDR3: CASSYRGPQETQYF. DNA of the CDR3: TGTGCCAGCAGTTACCGCGGGCCCCAAGAGACCCAGTACTTC.

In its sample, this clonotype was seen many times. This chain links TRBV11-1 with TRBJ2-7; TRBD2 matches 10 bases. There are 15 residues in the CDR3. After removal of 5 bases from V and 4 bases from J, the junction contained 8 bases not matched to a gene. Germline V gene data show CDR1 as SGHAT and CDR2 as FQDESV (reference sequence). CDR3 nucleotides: TGTGCCAGCAGCCTACGGACTAGCGGAGCGTACGAGCAGTACTTC. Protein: CASSLRTSGAYEQYF.

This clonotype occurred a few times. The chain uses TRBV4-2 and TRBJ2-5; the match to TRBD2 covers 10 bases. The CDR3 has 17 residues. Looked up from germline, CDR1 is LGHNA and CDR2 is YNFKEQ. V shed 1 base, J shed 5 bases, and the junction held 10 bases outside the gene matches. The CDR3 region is CASSQGPPSGGVETQYF. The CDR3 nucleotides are TGTGCCAGCAGCCAAGGACCCCCTAGCGGGGGTGTCGAGACCCAGTACTTC.

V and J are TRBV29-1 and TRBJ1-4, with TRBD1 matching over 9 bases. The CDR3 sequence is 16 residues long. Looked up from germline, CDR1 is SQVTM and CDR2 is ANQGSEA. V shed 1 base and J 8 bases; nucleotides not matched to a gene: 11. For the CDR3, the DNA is TGCAGCGTTGAAGCCCCCGGGACAGGGAGTGTGGAAAAACTGTTTTTT. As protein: CSVEAPGTGSVEKLFF.

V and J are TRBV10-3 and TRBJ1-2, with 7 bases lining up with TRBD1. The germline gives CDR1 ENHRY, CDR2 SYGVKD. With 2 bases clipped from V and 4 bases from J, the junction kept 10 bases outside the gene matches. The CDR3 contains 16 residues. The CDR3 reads CAISEVPGQLSYGYTF. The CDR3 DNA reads TGTGCCATCAGTGAGGTCCCGGGACAGCTAAGCTATGGCTACACCTTC.

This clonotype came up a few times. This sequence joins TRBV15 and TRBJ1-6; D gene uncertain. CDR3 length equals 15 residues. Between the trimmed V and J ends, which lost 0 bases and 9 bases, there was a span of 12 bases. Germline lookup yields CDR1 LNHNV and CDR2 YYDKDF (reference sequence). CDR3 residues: CATSRDGWFGSPLHF. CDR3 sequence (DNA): TGTGCCACCAGCAGAGACGGTTGGTTTGGTTCACCCCTCCACTTT.

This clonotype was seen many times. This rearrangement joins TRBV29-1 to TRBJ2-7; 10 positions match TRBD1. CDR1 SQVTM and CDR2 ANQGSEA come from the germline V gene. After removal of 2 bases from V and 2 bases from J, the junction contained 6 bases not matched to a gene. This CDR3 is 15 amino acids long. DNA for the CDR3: TGCAGCGTTGAAAGGCGGGACAGGGGAGCCTACGAGCAGTACTTC. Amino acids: CSVERRDRGAYEQYF.

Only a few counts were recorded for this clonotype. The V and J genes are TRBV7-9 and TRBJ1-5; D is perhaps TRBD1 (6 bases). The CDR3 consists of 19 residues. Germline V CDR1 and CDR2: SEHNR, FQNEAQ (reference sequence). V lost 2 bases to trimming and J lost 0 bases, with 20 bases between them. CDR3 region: CASSLRPGGRGGSNQPQHF. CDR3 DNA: TGTGCCAGCAGCTTAAGGCCTGGGGGGCGGGGGGGTAGCAATCAGCCCCAGCATTTT.

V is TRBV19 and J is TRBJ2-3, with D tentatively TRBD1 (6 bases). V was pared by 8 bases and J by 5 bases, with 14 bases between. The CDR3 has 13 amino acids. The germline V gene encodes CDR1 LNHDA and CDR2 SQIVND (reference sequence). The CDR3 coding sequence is TGTGCCAGTTTAGGGGGATTTGGAGATACGCAGTATTTT. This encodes CASLGGFGDTQYF. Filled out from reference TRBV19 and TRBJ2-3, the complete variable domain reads DGGITQSPKYLFRKEGQNVTLSCEQNLNHDAMYWYRQDPGQGLRLIYYSQIVNDFQKGDIAEGYSVSREKKESFPLTVTSAQKNPTAFYLCASLGGFGDTQYFGPGTRLTVL.

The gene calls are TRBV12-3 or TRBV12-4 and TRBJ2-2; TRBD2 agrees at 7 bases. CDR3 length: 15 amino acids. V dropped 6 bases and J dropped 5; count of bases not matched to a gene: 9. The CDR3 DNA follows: TGTGCCAGCAGCCTTGGGGACTATCGTACCGGGGAGCTGTTTTTT. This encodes CASSLGDYRTGELFF.

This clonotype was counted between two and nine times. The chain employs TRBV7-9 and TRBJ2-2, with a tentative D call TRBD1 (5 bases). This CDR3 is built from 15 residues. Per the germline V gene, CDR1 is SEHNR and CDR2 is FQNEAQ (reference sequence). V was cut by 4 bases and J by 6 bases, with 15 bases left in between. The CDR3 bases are TGTGCCAGCAGCTCAGGGTGGGAAAGAGCCGGGGAGCTGTTTTTT. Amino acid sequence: CASSSGWERAGELFF.

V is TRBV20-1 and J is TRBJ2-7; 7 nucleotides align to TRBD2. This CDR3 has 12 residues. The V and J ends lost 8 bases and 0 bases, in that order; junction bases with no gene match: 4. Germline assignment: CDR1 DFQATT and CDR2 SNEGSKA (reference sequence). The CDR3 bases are TGCAGTACGGGGGGACGCTCCTACGAGCAGTACTTC. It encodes CSTGGRSYEQYF.